This T cell receptor beta chain originates from a study of CD8+ T cells in alopecia areata. Whole-study findings and limits: Throughout tofacitinib, many expanded lesional clones continued to persist in scalp and blood. Clonality in the scalp and expanded CD8+ clones ranked among the top 100 were significantly decreased by tofacitinib.

Treatment reported: oral pan-JAK inhibitor, 5-10 mg twice daily. Specimens obtained from alopecia areata patients comprised lesional scalp punch biopsies and peripheral blood. Extracted RNA was reverse transcribed into cDNA, the sequencing template. Sequencing was performed with immunoSEQ multiplex PCR; in TCRdb, only in-frame clones are kept and a portion is missing. Of 90,000 to 120,000 clones in the sample, around 83% were seen once. This clone was counted between two and nine times. The antigen is unknown. This CDR3 contains 17 residues. Germline trimming cut 6 bases from V and 2 bases from J; bases unmatched to any gene: 8. The germline V gene has CDR1 MNHEY and CDR2 SMNVEV (reference sequence).

The sequence came from a human donor with alopecia areata. V gene TRBV27 combines with J gene TRBJ2-3; TRBD2 matches at 13 bases. The material sequenced was CD8+ T cells sorted from blood, taken at week 24, from a patient treated with tofacitinib. CDR3 protein: CASSGLAGALITDTQYF. In nucleotides, the CDR3 is TGTGCCAGCAGCGGACTAGCGGGGGCCCTCATCACAGATACGCAGTATTTT.